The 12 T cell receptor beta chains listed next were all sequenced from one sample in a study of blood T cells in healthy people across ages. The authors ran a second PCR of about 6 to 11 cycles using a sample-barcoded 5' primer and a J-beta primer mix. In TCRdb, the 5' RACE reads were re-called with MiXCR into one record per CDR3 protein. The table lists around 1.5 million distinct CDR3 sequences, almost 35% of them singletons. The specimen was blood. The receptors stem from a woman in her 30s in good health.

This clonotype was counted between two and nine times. The CDR3 is CASSLRGQDLQETQYF. The CDR3 DNA follows: TGTGCCAGCAGCTTGAGGGGACAGGACCTCCAAGAGACCCAGTACTTC. V usage is TRBV5-6 and J usage is TRBJ2-5; 8 bases line up with TRBD1. The V and J ends lost 1 base and 1 base, in that order; junction bases with no gene match: 6. The CDR3 extends over 16 amino acids. CDR1 and CDR2 (germline): SGHDT, YYEEEE.

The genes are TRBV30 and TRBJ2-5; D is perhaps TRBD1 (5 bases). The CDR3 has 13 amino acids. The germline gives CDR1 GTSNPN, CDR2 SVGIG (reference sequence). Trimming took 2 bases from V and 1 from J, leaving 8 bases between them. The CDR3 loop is CAWSIRAQETQYF. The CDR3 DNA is TGTGCCTGGAGTATCAGGGCCCAAGAGACCCAGTACTTC.

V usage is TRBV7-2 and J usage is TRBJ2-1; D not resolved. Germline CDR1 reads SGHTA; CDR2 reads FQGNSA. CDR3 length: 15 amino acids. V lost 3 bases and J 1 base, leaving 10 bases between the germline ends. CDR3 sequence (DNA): TGTGCCAGCAGCTTCAAGGCGGCTTCCTACAATGAGCAGTTCTTC. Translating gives CASSFKAASYNEQFF. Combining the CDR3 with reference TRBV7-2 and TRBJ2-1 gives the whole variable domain GAGVSQSPSNKVTEKGKDVELRCDPISGHTALYWYRQSLGQGLEFLIYFQGNSAPDKSGLPSDRFSAERTGGSVSTLTIQRTQQEDSAVYLCASSFKAASYNEQFFGPGTRLTVL.

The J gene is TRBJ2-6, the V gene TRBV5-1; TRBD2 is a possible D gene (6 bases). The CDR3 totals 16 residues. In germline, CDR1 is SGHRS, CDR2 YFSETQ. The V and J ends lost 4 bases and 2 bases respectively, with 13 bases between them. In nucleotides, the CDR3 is TGCGCCAGCAGCGCTGGAGGGGTGGCTGGGGCCAACGTCCTGACTTTC. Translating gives CASSAGGVAGANVLTF.

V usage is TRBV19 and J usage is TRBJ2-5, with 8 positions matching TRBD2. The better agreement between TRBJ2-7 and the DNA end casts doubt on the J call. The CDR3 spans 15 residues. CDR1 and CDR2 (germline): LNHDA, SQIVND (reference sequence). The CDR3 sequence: CASSASGGPVYEQYF. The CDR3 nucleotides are TGTGCCAGTAGTGCCTCGGGAGGGCCTGTTTACGAGCAGTACTTC.

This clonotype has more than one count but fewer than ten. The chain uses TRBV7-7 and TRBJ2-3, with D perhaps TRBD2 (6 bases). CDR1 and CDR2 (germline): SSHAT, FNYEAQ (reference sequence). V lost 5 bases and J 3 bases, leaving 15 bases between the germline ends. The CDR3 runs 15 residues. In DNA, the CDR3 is TGTGCCAGCAGCCAAGGCTCGGCGGGGACAGATACGCAGTATTTT. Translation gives CASSQGSAGTDTQYF.

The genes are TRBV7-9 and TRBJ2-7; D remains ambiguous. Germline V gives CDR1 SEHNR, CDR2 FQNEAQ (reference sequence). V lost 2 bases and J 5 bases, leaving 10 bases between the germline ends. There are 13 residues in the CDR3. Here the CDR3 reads CASSLKGTHEQYF. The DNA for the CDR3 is TGTGCCAGCAGCTTAAAGGGAACCCACGAGCAGTACTTC.

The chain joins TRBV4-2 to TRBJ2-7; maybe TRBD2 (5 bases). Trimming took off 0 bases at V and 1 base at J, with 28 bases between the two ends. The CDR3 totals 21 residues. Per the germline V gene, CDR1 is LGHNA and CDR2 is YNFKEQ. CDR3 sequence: CASSQEGSAGWGVGLSYEQYF. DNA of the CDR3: TGTGCCAGCAGCCAAGAGGGGTCCGCGGGTTGGGGAGTTGGTCTTTCCTACGAGCAGTACTTC.

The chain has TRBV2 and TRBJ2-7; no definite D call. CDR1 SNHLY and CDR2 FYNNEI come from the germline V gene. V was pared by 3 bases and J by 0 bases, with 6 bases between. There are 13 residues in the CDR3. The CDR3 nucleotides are TGTGCCAGCAGTGATGCCTTCTCCTACGAGCAGTACTTC. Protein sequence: CASSDAFSYEQYF.

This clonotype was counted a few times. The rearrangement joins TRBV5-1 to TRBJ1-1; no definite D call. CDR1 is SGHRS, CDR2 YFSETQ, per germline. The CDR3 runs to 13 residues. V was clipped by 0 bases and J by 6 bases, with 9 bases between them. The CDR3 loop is CASSLGPAAEAFF. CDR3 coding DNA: TGCGCCAGCAGCTTGGGACCCGCGGCTGAAGCTTTCTTT.

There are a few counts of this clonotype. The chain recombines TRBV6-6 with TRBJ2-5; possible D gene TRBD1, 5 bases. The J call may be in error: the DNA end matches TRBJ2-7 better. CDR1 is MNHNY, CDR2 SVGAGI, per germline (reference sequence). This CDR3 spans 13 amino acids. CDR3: CASSYFQGNEQYF. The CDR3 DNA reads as TGTGCCAGCAGTTACTTCCAGGGAAACGAGCAGTACTTC.

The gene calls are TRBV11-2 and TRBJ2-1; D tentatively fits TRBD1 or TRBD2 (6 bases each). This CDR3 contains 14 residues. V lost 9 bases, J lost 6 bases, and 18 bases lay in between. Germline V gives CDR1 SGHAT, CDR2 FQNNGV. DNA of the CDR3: TGTGCCAGTAGCGCCGGGGGCAGGGCCAATGAGCAGTTCTTC. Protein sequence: CASSAGGRANEQFF.